A selection of T cell receptor beta chains follows, all from one sample in a study of human T cells and chemical hapten exposure. Each CDR3 protein is one row after TCRdb ran MiXCR on the RACE reads. The table lists around 200,000 distinct CDR3 sequences, more than 20% of them singletons. This specimen was whole blood, taken in connection with sensitization to the hapten diphenylcyclopropenone (DPC). All receptors derive from a woman aged 35 to 49 with alopecia areata. Some clones in this sample may be carry-over from other donors' samples. Each CDR3 is given with its conserved first and last residue. The D gene is left open where the match is weak. Size values are once, few and many counts, or a class for expanded clones, and some rows have none.

D gene	V gene	clone size	J gene	CDR3 DNA	CDR3 protein
.	TRBV6-2/TRBV6-3	.	TRBJ1-2	TGTGCCAGCAGGATGGACAACAACTATGGCTACACCTTC	CASRMDNNYGYTF
TRBD1	TRBV15	few	TRBJ2-2	TGTGCCACCAGCAGTGGGACAGGGATTACCGGGGAGCTGTTTTTT	CATSSGTGITGELFF
.	TRBV28	few	TRBJ1-2	TGTGCCAGCAGTTCCCCCTATGGCTACACCTTC	CASSSPYGYTF
TRBD1	TRBV5-8	few	TRBJ1-5	TGTGCCAGCAGCTTCGGACAGGGCCAGCATTTT	CASSFGQGQHF
.	TRBV7-2	many	TRBJ1-1	TGTGCCAGCAGCTTAGCACCAGGGAACACTGAAGCTTTCTTT	CASSLAPGNTEAFF
.	TRBV28	.	TRBJ1-5	TGTGCCAGCAGTTTGCCCCGCAATCAGCCCCAGCATTTT	CASSLPRNQPQHF
.	TRBV20-1	.	TRBJ1-6	TGCAGTGCCCCGAGGCCGGGGGCCTATAATTCACCCCTCCACTTT	CSAPRPGAYNSPLHF
TRBD2	TRBV4-2	.	TRBJ2-7	TGTGCCAGCAGCCAAGAGACTAGCGCAACCTACGAGCAGTACTTC	CASSQETSATYEQYF
.	TRBV7-2	few	TRBJ2-3	TGTGCCAGCAGCTTGCTGAGTTGGTCGGGCACAGATACGCAGTATTTT	CASSLLSWSGTDTQYF
TRBD1	TRBV5-1	few	TRBJ1-1	TGCGCCAGCAGCACCAGACAGGGAAGCATAAACACTGAAGCTTTCTTT	CASSTRQGSINTEAFF
.	TRBV27	.	TRBJ1-1	TGTGCCAGCAGATTTAACACGAACACTGAAGCTTTCTTT	CASRFNTNTEAFF
TRBD2	TRBV10-3	.	TRBJ2-1	TGTGCCATCAGGACTAGCGCCGTCAACTCCAATGAGCAGTTCTTC	CAIRTSAVNSNEQFF
.	TRBV28	.	TRBJ2-7	TGTGCCAGCAGTCCCGGCGGGGAGAGGCGGGAGCAGTACTTC	CASSPGGERREQYF
TRBD1	TRBV7-2	.	TRBJ2-3	TGTGCCAGCAGCAAAACCGGTGGGACAGGGAGGGTGGACACAGATACGCAGTATTTT	CASSKTGGTGRVDTDTQYF
.	TRBV28	.	TRBJ2-3	TGTGCCAGCAGCGCCCCTAGGAAAACAGATACGCAGTATTTT	CASSAPRKTDTQYF
.	TRBV11-2	.	TRBJ2-6	TGTGCCAGCAGCTTAGCCGGGGTTGGGGCCAACGTCCTGACTTTC	CASSLAGVGANVLTF
.	TRBV20-1	once	TRBJ2-7	TGCAGTGCTAGAGATCCCCCTGCAACCTACGAGCAGTACTTC	CSARDPPATYEQYF
TRBD1	TRBV27	.	TRBJ1-1	TGTGCCAGCAGGCCACAGGGGGCGCCTAACACTGAAGCTTTCTTT	CASRPQGAPNTEAFF
.	TRBV29-1	few	TRBJ2-1	TGCAGCGTCCAGTACAATGAGCAGTTCTTC	CSVQYNEQFF
.	TRBV6-2/TRBV6-3	.	TRBJ2-1	TGTGCCAGCGGGTCCTCCCTGTCCTACAATGAGCAGTTCTTC	CASGSSLSYNEQFF
.	TRBV7-9	.	TRBJ2-1	TGTGCCAGCAGCTCCGAAGGGAACCAGCAGTTCTTC	CASSSEGNQQFF
.	TRBV7-8	many	TRBJ2-7	TGTGCCAGCAGAAGACAGAGGAGCTCCTACGAGCAGTACTTC	CASRRQRSSYEQYF
.	TRBV5-1	few	TRBJ2-5	TGCGCCAGCAGCTTGGAGGGCAGGGGGGAAGAGACCCAGTACTTC	CASSLEGRGEETQYF
TRBD2	TRBV6-5	few	TRBJ2-1	TGTGCCAGCAAGGCGGGAGGGTCAAGTGAGCAGTTCTTC	CASKAGGSSEQFF
.	TRBV28	few	TRBJ2-5	TGTGCCAGCAGTGCACCGGGCCAGCCCCGCGGGACCCAGTACTTC	CASSAPGQPRGTQYF
.	TRBV12-3/TRBV12-4	few	TRBJ2-5	TGTGCCAGCAGTGCCGATAACAGGTTGGCCCAGTACTTC	CASSADNRLAQYF
.	TRBV20-1	.	TRBJ2-2	TGCAGTGCTAGTGCGCAGGGGGGCACCGGGGAGCTGTTTTTT	CSASAQGGTGELFF
.	TRBV6-1	few	TRBJ2-1	TGTGCCGGCCGCCGAAGTGGCGGAAGATACAATGAGCAGTTCTTC	CAGRRSGGRYNEQFF
.	TRBV30	.	TRBJ1-5	TGTGCCTGGGCGGGCCATAGCAATCAGCCCCAGCATTTT	CAWAGHSNQPQHF
TRBD1	TRBV6-5	few	TRBJ2-1	TGTGCCACCGGGGAATCCGGGACAGGTTACAATGAGCAGTTCTTC	CATGESGTGYNEQFF
.	TRBV20-1	.	TRBJ1-4	TGCAGTGCCATCGACAGGTTTAATGAAAAACTGTTTTTT	CSAIDRFNEKLFF
.	TRBV5-5	many	TRBJ2-3	TGTGCCAGCAGCTTGGCAGGGGTACACGATACGCAGTATTTT	CASSLAGVHDTQYF
TRBD1	TRBV28	few	TRBJ2-1	TGTGCCAGCAGTTTCCGGGACAGGGGAGTGAATGAGCAGTTCTTC	CASSFRDRGVNEQFF
.	TRBV10-3	.	TRBJ1-3	TGTGCCATCAGTGAGTCTTCAGGCTCTGGAAACACCATATATTTT	CAISESSGSGNTIYF
TRBD1	TRBV28	.	TRBJ1-1	TGTGCCAGCAGATTGAACCCGGGACAGGGTCACACTGAAGCTTTCTTT	CASRLNPGQGHTEAFF
TRBD2	TRBV20-1	few	TRBJ2-3	TGCAGTGCTGCCACGAGAGCTAGCGGGATGCAACCATTT	CSAATRASGMQPF
TRBD1	TRBV18	.	TRBJ2-7	TGTGCCAGCTCACCACGGGGACAGAAGTCCTACGAGCAGTACTTC	CASSPRGQKSYEQYF
.	TRBV7-2	.	TRBJ1-1	TGTGCCAGCAGACCGCCGGAGACACAAGCTTTCTTT	CASRPPETQAFF
.	TRBV7-3	few	TRBJ2-2	TGTGCCAGCAGCTTAGGCGGCGCGAACACCGGGGAGCTGTTTTTT	CASSLGGANTGELFF
TRBD1	TRBV10-3	.	TRBJ2-6	TGTGCCATCAGCCCCGGGACAGGGGCCCATTTAGGCAACGTCCTGACTTTC	CAISPGTGAHLGNVLTF
TRBD1	TRBV4-3	few	TRBJ2-7	TGCGCCAGCAGCCAAGAACTGGGTGACAGGGTTTCCTACGAGCAGTACTTC	CASSQELGDRVSYEQYF
.	TRBV6-5	.	TRBJ2-2	TGTGCCAGCAGTTCGCTAGCCGGGGAGCTGTTTTTT	CASSSLAGELFF
.	TRBV12-3/TRBV12-4	few	TRBJ1-5	TGTGCCAGCAGTCAAACAGGGATTAGCAATCAGCCCCAGCATTTT	CASSQTGISNQPQHF